The clone carrying this T cell receptor (beta chain) is labeled as medium-sized (0.01 to 0.1%). Its cognate antigen is unknown. This sample was included in a study of molecular identifiers for immune sequencing clone quantification. The CDR3 runs 15 residues. V was pared by 5 bases and J by 3 bases, with 6 bases of the junction left unmatched. Germline values: CDR1 SEHNR, CDR2 FQNEAQ (reference sequence). MiXCR was run by TCRdb on the PCR reads, yielding one entry per CDR3 protein. This table has 37,000 or so distinct CDR3 sequences, about 24% appearing once. Study results and caveats: Reportedly, one cell's Jurkat TCR RNA was detected within 1,100,000 naive CD8 cells.

The chain combines TRBV7-9 with TRBJ2-5, with 10 positions matching TRBD1. This TCR derives from a human donor in good health. Some libraries in this study had Jurkat cell RNA spiked in. The sample was naive CD8+ T cells from blood, with Jurkat cell RNA spiked in. Described subset: FACS-sorted CD8+CD4-CCR7+CD45RA+ naive T cells. CDR3 in amino acids: CASSEGQGIEETQYF. In nucleotides, the CDR3 is TGTGCCAGCAGCGAGGGACAGGGGATAGAAGAGACCCAGTACTTC.